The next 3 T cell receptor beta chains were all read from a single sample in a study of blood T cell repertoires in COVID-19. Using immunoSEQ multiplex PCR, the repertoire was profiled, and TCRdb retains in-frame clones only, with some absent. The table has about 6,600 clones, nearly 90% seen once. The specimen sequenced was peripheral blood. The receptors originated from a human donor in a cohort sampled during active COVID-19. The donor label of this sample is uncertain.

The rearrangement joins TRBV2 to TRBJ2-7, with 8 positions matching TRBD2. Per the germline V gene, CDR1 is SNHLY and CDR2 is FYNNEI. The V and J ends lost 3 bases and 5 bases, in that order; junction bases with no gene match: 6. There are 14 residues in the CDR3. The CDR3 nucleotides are TGTGCCAGCAGTGATGGAGCGGGAGTCCACGAGCAGTACTTC. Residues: CASSDGAGVHEQYF.

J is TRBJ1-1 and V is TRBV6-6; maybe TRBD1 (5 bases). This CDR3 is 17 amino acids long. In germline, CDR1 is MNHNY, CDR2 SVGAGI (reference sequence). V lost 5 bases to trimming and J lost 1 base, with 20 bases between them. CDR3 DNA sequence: TGTGCCAGCAGTCTCTCGGGGGTACCCCTAGGGAACACTGAAGCTTTCTTT. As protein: CASSLSGVPLGNTEAFF.

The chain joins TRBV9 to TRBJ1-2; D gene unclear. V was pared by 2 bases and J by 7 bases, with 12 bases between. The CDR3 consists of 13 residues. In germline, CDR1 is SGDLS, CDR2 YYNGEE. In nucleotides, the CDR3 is TGTGCCAGCAGCGTTGGAGGCGCGCGTGGCTACACCTTC. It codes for CASSVGGARGYTF.